This T cell receptor beta chain was sequenced during a study of cytomegalovirus exposure and HLA in healthy donors. The study, taken as a whole, reports: Common viral pathogens were later found to be apparently linked to several of the most significant clusters. The dataset shows that most TCR sequences were rare, while some public TCRs occurred in many donors. Indistinguishability led to the exclusion of some V segments, TRBV6-2 and TRBV6-3 included.

Healthy people donating bone marrow made up the donors. The PCR used 60 Vbeta and 13 Jbeta primers. Profiling relied on immunoSEQ multiplex PCR, and the TCRdb table lists in-frame clones only, not all of them. The sample records about 120,000 clones, roughly 78% being singletons. The CDR3 covers 13 residues. Trimming left V 3 bases short and J 3 bases short, with 5 bases between. The germline V gene has CDR1 SGHTA and CDR2 FQGNSA. With respect to this clone: Its antigen is still unknown.

Material: PBMCs. This receptor was identified in a woman in her twenties or thirties in good health and CMV-seropositive. The chain is built from TRBV7-2 and TRBJ2-2; D is uncertain. CDR3 sequence: CASSFFDTGELFF. The CDR3 nucleotides read TGTGCCAGCAGCTTCTTCGACACCGGGGAGCTGTTTTTT.